These 27 T cell receptor beta chains were all obtained from the same sample, sequenced in a study of T cell repertoires in cytomegalovirus infection. TCRdb re-analysed the reads in MiXCR, keeping a single row per CDR3 protein. The sample records about half a million distinct CDR3 sequences, 40% to 50% being singletons. These TCRs are of unknown antigen specificity. The sample was cultured PBMCs, taken from culture after CMV antigen stimulation. The receptors stem from a human donor in good health (CMV status not recorded). Some clones in this sample may be carry-over from other donors' samples.

The rearrangement uses TRBV4-2 and TRBJ2-5; D is possibly TRBD2 (7 bases). V lost 6 bases and J lost 4, with 18 bases in between. CDR1 is LGHNA, CDR2 YNFKEQ, per germline. The CDR3 has 15 amino acids. The CDR3 DNA reads as TGTGCCAGCAGGACCGGGACCGCGGGGGCAGAGACCCAGTACTTC. Its protein product is CASRTGTAGAETQYF.

The chain combines TRBV5-6 with TRBJ2-1; 10 bases fit TRBD2. The CDR3 has 17 amino acids. V lost 3 bases and J lost 5; bases outside the gene matches: 11. The germline V gene encodes CDR1 SGHDT and CDR2 YYEEEE. The CDR3 nucleotides are TGTGCCAGCAGCTCTTGGGTTAAACTAGCGGGGCACAATGAGCAGTTCTTC. Protein product: CASSSWVKLAGHNEQFF.

The chain couples TRBV6-5 to TRBJ2-1; D tentatively reads TRBD1 or TRBD2 (5 bases each). Germline CDR1 reads MNHEY; CDR2 reads SVGAGI. Trimming shortened V by 6 bases and J by 8 bases, and 17 bases separated the two germline ends. The CDR3 has 14 residues. CDR3 sequence reads: CASSTGERDHEQFF. The CDR3 nucleotides read TGTGCCAGCAGCACGGGTGAAAGGGACCATGAGCAGTTCTTC.

This clonotype has a count of ten or more. The J gene is TRBJ1-2, the V gene TRBV7-2, with D hard to call. Trimming cost V 1 base and J 4 bases, with 10 bases left between them. From germline, CDR1 is SGHTA and CDR2 FQGNSA. The CDR3 spans 14 residues. CDR3 coding DNA: TGTGCCAGCAGCTTAGATACGGAGAGCTATGGCTACACCTTC. This gives the protein CASSLDTESYGYTF.

In its sample, this clonotype was seen once. The chain links TRBV4-2 to TRBJ2-2; 7 bases agree with TRBD1. Trimming cost V 4 bases and J 3 bases; bases outside gene matches: 5. Germline V lookup: CDR1 LGHNA, CDR2 YNFKEQ. The CDR3 covers 15 residues. The CDR3 reads CASSPGTEHTGELFF. CDR3 bases: TGTGCCAGCAGCCCGGGGACAGAACACACCGGGGAGCTGTTTTTT.

This clonotype was counted between two and nine times. This chain uses TRBV6-6 with TRBJ1-2; 8 bases are shared with TRBD1. Germline loops: CDR1 MNHNY, CDR2 SVGAGI (reference sequence). The CDR3 totals 16 residues. V lost 4 bases to trimming and J lost 0 bases; unmatched junction nucleotides: 7. This CDR3 is CASSSREDRANYGYTF. In DNA form, the CDR3 reads TGTGCCAGCAGTTCTCGGGAGGACAGGGCTAACTATGGCTACACCTTC.

The chain combines TRBV11-2 with TRBJ2-1, with D unresolved. Between the trimmed V and J ends, which lost 5 bases and 5 bases, there was a span of 16 bases. Per germline, CDR1 SGHAT and CDR2 FQNNGV. This CDR3 region has 15 residues. CDR3 bases: TGTGCCAGCAGCCAAGGCGTACAGCCAGACAATGAGCAGTTCTTC. This translates into CASSQGVQPDNEQFF.

This clonotype has only a few counts. The chain carries TRBV7-9 and TRBJ1-6; a possible D gene is TRBD1 (6 bases). Looked up from germline, CDR1 is SEHNR and CDR2 is FQNEAQ (reference sequence). The germline V and J ends were trimmed by 5 bases and 10 bases, with 12 bases remaining between them. The CDR3 is 13 amino acids. CDR3 DNA sequence: TGTGCCAGCAGCCCCCCCGGGACATCACCCCTCCACTTT. Its protein product is CASSPPGTSPLHF.

As DNA, the CDR3 is TGTGCCAGCAGCTTAGGCGGGGGGGGCCCGGATACGCAGTATTTT. As protein: CASSLGGGGPDTQYF. The chain employs TRBV7-8 and TRBJ2-3, with TRBD2 matching over 9 bases. After removal of 1 base from V and 6 bases from J, the junction contained 5 bases not matched to a gene. CDR3 length equals 15 residues. CDR1 SGHVS and CDR2 FQNEAQ come from the germline V gene.

There are a few counts of this clonotype. The chain carries TRBV6-2 or TRBV6-3 and TRBJ1-5; D might be TRBD1 (5 bases). The CDR3 contains 15 residues. V gave up 4 bases and J gave up 0 bases, with 10 bases separating them. Germline V CDR1 and CDR2: MNHEY, SVGEGT. This CDR3 reads CASSSARDSNQPQHF. The CDR3 DNA reads as TGTGCCAGCAGTTCCGCCAGGGATAGCAATCAGCCCCAGCATTTT.

The chain couples TRBV11-1 to TRBJ2-7; D is unresolved. The CDR3 has 13 residues. Trimming pared 1 base from V and 5 bases from J, leaving 9 bases between. Germline CDR1 is SGHAT and CDR2 is FQDESV (reference sequence). CDR3 sequence (DNA): TGTGCCAGCAGCTTAGAAAGTTCCCACGAGCAGTACTTC. Protein sequence: CASSLESSHEQYF.

V and J are TRBV19 and TRBJ1-2; 9 nucleotides agree with TRBD1. Germline V gene sequence: CDR1 LNHDA, CDR2 SQIVND (reference sequence). With 3 bases clipped from V and 8 bases from J, the junction kept 7 bases outside the gene matches. The CDR3 runs to 14 residues. The CDR3 spells CASSITGGLIGYTF. CDR3 sequence (DNA): TGTGCCAGTAGTATTACAGGGGGCTTGATAGGCTACACCTTC.

The rearrangement links TRBV7-6 to TRBJ1-5, with a weak D call TRBD1 (6 bases). This CDR3 is built from 12 residues. Per germline, CDR1 SGHVS and CDR2 FNYEAQ. The CDR3 is CARRGLWAPQHF. CDR3 sequence (DNA): TGTGCTAGAAGGGGGTTATGGGCACCCCAGCATTTT.

There are a few counts of this clonotype. The chain recombines TRBV4-2 with TRBJ2-1, with 10 bases aligning to TRBD2. V gave up 2 bases and J gave up 0 bases; unmatched junction bases: 4. CDR1 is LGHNA, CDR2 YNFKEQ, per germline. This CDR3 region has 17 residues. CDR3 in amino acids: CASSQPSGGYSYNEQFF. The CDR3 DNA is TGTGCCAGCAGCCAACCTAGCGGGGGCTACTCCTACAATGAGCAGTTCTTC.

This clonotype was observed a few times. The chain carries TRBV11-2 and TRBJ1-2; D is unresolved. The V end was cut by 5 bases, the J end by 5 bases, with 9 bases between. This CDR3 has 12 amino acids. The V gene's germline CDR1 is SGHAT and CDR2 FQNNGV. The CDR3 nucleotides are TGTGCCAGCAGCATCGCACGTTATGGCTACACCTTC. This sequence encodes CASSIARYGYTF.

This clonotype was counted only a few times. The rearrangement joins TRBV7-2 to TRBJ2-5, with a possible D match to TRBD2 (5 bases). From germline, CDR1 is SGHTA and CDR2 FQGNSA. The CDR3 covers 13 residues. Trimming removed 6 bases from V and 5 bases from J, with 13 bases in between. Written as DNA, the CDR3 is TGTGCCAGCAGTTCCCAGCGGTGGGAGACCCAGTACTTC. It specifies CASSSQRWETQYF.

Worth noting for this clonotype: With a much larger clone just one base away, this may be a read error. The V call is TRBV12-3 or TRBV12-4, the J call TRBJ1-1; maybe TRBD1 (5 bases). The CDR3 covers 14 residues. The CDR3 reads CASSLGGGTTQAFF. The CDR3 DNA sequence: TGTGCCAGCAGTTTGGGGGGGGGGACCACTCAAGCTTTCTTT.

This chain uses TRBV20-1 with TRBJ2-1, with a weak D call TRBD1 (5 bases). V was trimmed by 6 bases and J by 5 bases, leaving 20 bases between them. The germline CDR1 and CDR2 sequences are DFQATT and SNEGSKA (reference sequence). The CDR3 runs to 15 residues. The CDR3 region has the DNA TGCAGTGCGTTCCCTCTAACGACAGTCCACAATGAGCAGTTCTTC. It is translated as CSAFPLTTVHNEQFF.

The V call is TRBV30, the J call TRBJ2-5; D is tentatively TRBD1 or TRBD2 (6 bases each). The CDR3 is 13 amino acids. V was shortened by 3 bases and J by 3 bases, with 11 bases between the two germline ends. Germline CDR1 and CDR2: GTSNPN and SVGIG (reference sequence). In DNA, the CDR3 is TGTGCCTGGAGGACTAGGGGGGAAGAGACCCAGTACTTC. Translation: CAWRTRGEETQYF. Together with reference TRBV30 and TRBJ2-5, the CDR3 gives the full variable domain: SQTIHQWPATLVQPVGSPLSLECTVEGTSNPNLYWYRQAAGRGLQLLFYSVGIGQISSEVPQNLSASRPQDRQFILSSKKLLLSDSGFYLCAWRTRGEETQYFGPGTRLLVL.

The CDR3 DNA reads as TGTGCCAGCAGTTACTACCCCGACAGGGGAGCTGAAGCTTTCTTT. Protein sequence: CASSYYPDRGAEAFF. The V gene is TRBV6-5, the J gene TRBJ1-1; 8 bases are a match to TRBD1. This CDR3 spans 15 amino acids. The V gene end was trimmed by 1 base and the J gene end by 6 bases; junction bases not matched to a gene: 7. CDR1 MNHEY and CDR2 SVGAGI come from the germline V gene.

The J gene is TRBJ2-1, the V gene TRBV5-6, with D uncertain. The CDR3 runs to 17 residues. Trimming removed 0 bases at V and 0 bases at J, with 13 bases between. Germline V gene lookup returns CDR1 SGHDT and CDR2 YYEEEE. The CDR3 loop is CASSLAHWVSSYNEQFF. CDR3 nucleotides: TGTGCCAGCAGCTTGGCCCATTGGGTCAGCTCCTACAATGAGCAGTTCTTC.

Details on this clonotype: At one end the junction does not follow the germline gene, possibly because of a read error. The chain uses TRBV19 and TRBJ1-5; possibly TRBD1 for D (5 bases). Per the germline V gene, CDR1 is LNHDA and CDR2 is SQIVND (reference sequence). The CDR3 runs 14 residues. The DNA for the CDR3 is TGTGCCCGTAGTATATCAGGGCGGGGGCAGCCCCAGCATTTT. Protein: CARSISGRGQPQHF.

The chain combines TRBV20-1 with TRBJ1-6; D might be TRBD1 (6 bases). The CDR3 length is 15 residues. Germline V gene lookup returns CDR1 DFQATT and CDR2 SNEGSKA (reference sequence). V lost 6 bases, J lost 6 bases, and 18 bases lay in between. The CDR3 DNA is TGCAGTGCCATCCTAGGGGGGTACGGTAATTCACCCCTCCACTTT. The encoded protein is CSAILGGYGNSPLHF.

The CDR3 protein is CASSLDPGGSYEQYF. In DNA form, the CDR3 reads TGTGCCAGCAGTTTAGATCCGGGAGGCTCCTACGAGCAGTACTTC. V and J are TRBV27 and TRBJ2-7, with 7 nucleotides matching TRBD2. This CDR3 has 15 residues. Germline CDR1 and CDR2: MNHEY and SMNVEV (reference sequence). V was pared by 2 bases and J by 0 bases, with 4 bases of the junction left unmatched.

This clonotype appeared a few times. The chain recombines TRBV7-2 with TRBJ2-7; 9 bases are shared with TRBD2. Germline loops: CDR1 SGHTA, CDR2 FQGNSA. This CDR3 contains 16 residues. The V segment lost 3 bases and the J segment 5 bases; nucleotides outside the gene matches: 11. CDR3 nucleotides: TGTGCCAGCAGCTTTTATCTCCGCGGGAGGGTTGACGAGCAGTACTTC. This codes for CASSFYLRGRVDEQYF.

V is TRBV6-2 or TRBV6-3 and J is TRBJ2-1, with a tentative D call TRBD1 (5 bases). Germline CDR1 and CDR2: MNHEY and SVGEGT. Trimming shortened V by 10 bases and J by 8 bases, and 12 bases separated the two germline ends. This CDR3 comprises 11 residues. The CDR3 coding sequence is TGTGCCACCATCCGCAGGGATGAGCAGTTCTTC. This codes for CATIRRDEQFF.

This clonotype has a single count. The V gene is TRBV19, the J gene TRBJ1-5, with 7 bases aligning to TRBD1. Germline trimming cut 3 bases from V and 4 bases from J; bases unmatched to any gene: 6. There are 15 residues in the CDR3. Looked up from germline, CDR1 is LNHDA and CDR2 is SQIVND (reference sequence). The CDR3 sequence: CASSMRGLGNQPQHF. The CDR3 DNA reads as TGTGCCAGTAGTATGAGGGGGCTTGGTAATCAGCCCCAGCATTTT.